This T cell receptor (beta chain) comes out of a study of T cell responses to AZD1222 COVID-19 vaccine. Comments on this clone: Its antigen remains unidentified.

Whole-study findings and limits: Breadth and depth of Spike-specific TCRs rose after two AZD1222 doses. The donors showed a predominance of white British ancestry and of females, with possible underestimation of clonal diversity.

TCRdb keeps only in-frame clones here, not all; method: immunoSEQ multiplex PCR. The table lists approximately 110,000 clones, roughly 90% of them singletons. This CDR3 has 15 residues. This TCR was sampled from an adult in good health. The sequencing used peripheral blood, collected on day 0 of AZD1222 vaccination. The gene calls are TRBV21-1 and TRBJ2-1; the DNA was not used to check the table's D call, TRBD1. TRBV21-1 has pseudogene status. The CDR3 region has the DNA TGTGCCAGCAGCAAACCCCGGACAGGGGTCAATGAGCAGTTCTTC. It specifies CASSKPRTGVNEQFF.